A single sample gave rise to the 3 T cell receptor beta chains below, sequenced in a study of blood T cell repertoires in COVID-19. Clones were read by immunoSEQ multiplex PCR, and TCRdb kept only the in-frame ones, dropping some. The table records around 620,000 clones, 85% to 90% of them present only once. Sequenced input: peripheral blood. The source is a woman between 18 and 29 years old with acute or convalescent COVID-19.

The CDR3 DNA sequence: TGCGCCAGCCAGGGACAGGGGAACACTGAAGCTTTCTTT. Residues: CASQGQGNTEAFF. The chain has TRBV5-1 and TRBJ1-1; 9 bases are a match to TRBD1. The length of the CDR3 is 13 residues. Germline assignment: CDR1 SGHRS and CDR2 YFSETQ. The ends lost 7 bases at V and 1 base at J; junction bases unmatched: 2. Filled out from reference TRBV5-1 and TRBJ1-1, the complete variable domain reads KAGVTQTPRYLIKTRGQQVTLSCSPISGHRSVSWYQQTPGQGLQFLFEYFSETQRNKGNFPGRFSGRQFSNSRSEMNVSTLELGDSALYLCASQGQGNTEAFFGQGTRLTVV.

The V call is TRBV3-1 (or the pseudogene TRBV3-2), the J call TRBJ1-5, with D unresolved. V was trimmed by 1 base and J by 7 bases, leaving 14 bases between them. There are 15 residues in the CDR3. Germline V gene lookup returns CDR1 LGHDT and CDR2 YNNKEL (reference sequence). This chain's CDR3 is CASSQGSTPQQPQHF. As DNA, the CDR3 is TGTGCCAGCAGCCAAGGGTCCACACCCCAGCAGCCCCAGCATTTT.

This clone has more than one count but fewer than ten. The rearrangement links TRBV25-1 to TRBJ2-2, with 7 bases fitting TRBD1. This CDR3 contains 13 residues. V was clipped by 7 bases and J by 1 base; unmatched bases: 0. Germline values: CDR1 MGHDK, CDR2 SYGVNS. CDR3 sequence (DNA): TGTGCCAGCAACAGGGGGAACACCGGGGAGCTGTTTTTT. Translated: CASNRGNTGELFF. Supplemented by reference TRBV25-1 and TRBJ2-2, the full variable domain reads EADIYQTPRYLVIGTGKKITLECSQTMGHDKMYWYQQDPGMELHLIHYSYGVNSTEKGDLSSESTVSRIRTEHFPLTLESARPSHTSQYLCASNRGNTGELFFGEGSRLTVL.